These 15 T cell receptor beta chains were sequenced from one sample in a study of blood T cell repertoires in COVID-19. Sequenced by immunoSEQ multiplex PCR; TCRdb stores in-frame clones only, minus some. Of roughly 89,000 clones listed, 75% to 85% are singletons. Source material: peripheral blood. All receptors derive from a woman aged 65 to 85 with acute or convalescent COVID-19.

This sequence joins TRBV28 and TRBJ2-4; 9 bases are a match to TRBD2. CDR1 is MDHEN and CDR2 is SYDVKM in the germline V gene. J gave up 7 bases and V 2 bases, and 3 bases lay outside the gene matches. The CDR3 covers 14 residues. CDR3 loop: CASSLTAGGNIQYF. CDR3 DNA: TGTGCCAGCAGTTTAACCGCGGGGGGGAACATTCAGTACTTC.

This chain uses TRBV2 with TRBJ1-5, with D perhaps TRBD1 (5 bases). Trimming stripped 0 bases from V and 6 bases from J, with 12 bases between. The V gene's germline CDR1 is SNHLY and CDR2 FYNNEI. CDR3 length: 15 amino acids. CDR3 region: CASSEARTPGQPQHF. The CDR3, as DNA: TGTGCCAGCAGTGAAGCGAGGACACCGGGTCAGCCCCAGCATTTT.

The genes are TRBV6-5 and TRBJ1-2; TRBD1 is a possible D gene (6 bases). The ends were cut back, 7 bases at V and 4 bases at J, with 13 bases in the middle. The germline V gene encodes CDR1 MNHEY and CDR2 SVGAGI. The CDR3 is 13 residues long. The CDR3 region has the DNA TGTGCCAGCACCGAGGGGGGGGGCTATGGCTACACCTTC. Protein product: CASTEGGGYGYTF.

This clone appeared once. This chain connects TRBV19 to TRBJ1-2; D unclear. Germline CDR1 and CDR2: LNHDA and SQIVND (reference sequence). The CDR3 is 15 residues long. Trimming stripped 5 bases from V and 4 bases from J, with 17 bases between. CDR3 protein: CASSLLRGSTYGYTF. The CDR3 DNA sequence: TGTGCCAGTAGTCTGCTAAGAGGGTCCACCTATGGCTACACCTTC.

This chain uses TRBV9 with TRBJ2-1; 10 bases align to TRBD2. CDR1 and CDR2 from the germline V gene are SGDLS and YYNGEE. J gave up 3 bases and V 2 bases, and 5 bases lay outside the gene matches. This CDR3 has 16 residues. The CDR3 spells CASSVASGSRYNEQFF. The CDR3 coding sequence is TGTGCCAGCAGCGTGGCTAGCGGGAGTCGCTACAATGAGCAGTTCTTC.

The chain joins TRBV28 to TRBJ1-2, with a weak D call TRBD1 (6 bases). This CDR3 region has 15 residues. CDR1 MDHEN and CDR2 SYDVKM come from the germline V gene. V lost 6 bases and J 4 bases, leaving 18 bases between the germline ends. CDR3 protein: CASRALDRRIYGYTF. CDR3 nucleotide sequence: TGTGCCAGCAGGGCTTTGGACAGACGTATCTATGGCTACACCTTC.

The chain joins TRBV9 to TRBJ1-1; 7 nucleotides match TRBD1. V dropped 3 bases and J dropped 4; count of bases not matched to a gene: 3. The V gene's germline CDR1 is SGDLS and CDR2 YYNGEE. The length of the CDR3 is 13 residues. The CDR3 bases are TGTGCCAGCAGCGCTACAGGGGTCACTGAAGCTTTCTTT. Protein sequence: CASSATGVTEAFF.

The rearrangement uses TRBV4-1 and TRBJ1-4; D is unresolved. CDR1 and CDR2 from the germline V gene are MGHRA and YSYEKL. The CDR3 length is 17 residues. The V end lost 0 bases, the J end lost 3 bases, and 14 bases lay between the germline ends. This CDR3 reads CASSQDLGRSANEKLFF. In DNA, the CDR3 is TGCGCCAGCAGCCAAGATCTCGGCAGGTCTGCTAATGAAAAACTGTTTTTT.

This clone has just one count. Different DNA sequences within this sample yield the same CDR3. The genes are TRBV24-1 and TRBJ1-5; D gene ambiguous. With 4 bases removed from V and 3 bases from J, the gap between germline ends came to 9 bases. This CDR3 spans 14 amino acids. The germline V gene encodes CDR1 KGHDR and CDR2 SFDVKD. The CDR3 bases are TGTGCCACCAGTGACCTTGACTCCAATCAGCCCCAGCATTTT. Amino acids: CATSDLDSNQPQHF.

The chain links TRBV14 to TRBJ2-6; D remains unclear. Deletions cut 1 base from V and 3 bases from J, with 7 bases between. The CDR3 spans 15 residues. Germline-derived CDR1 and CDR2 are SGHDN and FVKESK. The CDR3 DNA reads TGTGCCAGCAGCCAAGGGTTAGTTGGGGCCAACGTCCTGACTTTC. Amino acids: CASSQGLVGANVLTF.

The V call is TRBV7-2, the J call TRBJ1-1; tentative D call: TRBD1 (5 bases). Germline V gives CDR1 SGHTA, CDR2 FQGNSA. Trimming left V 3 bases short and J 4 bases short, with 12 bases between. CDR3 length: 14 residues. The CDR3 region is CASSLAQGITEAFF. The CDR3 region has the DNA TGTGCCAGCAGCTTGGCCCAGGGTATCACTGAAGCTTTCTTT.

The V call is TRBV29-1, the J call TRBJ2-7; D perhaps matches TRBD1 (5 bases). Per the germline V gene, CDR1 is SQVTM and CDR2 is ANQGSEA. CDR3 size: 13 residues. V was trimmed by 7 bases and J by 4 bases, leaving 17 bases between them. The CDR3 DNA reads as TGCAGCGCCAGCCAGGGTATGAGGTACGAGCAGTACTTC. Encoded protein: CSASQGMRYEQYF.

The rearrangement joins TRBV30 to TRBJ1-6; tentative D call: TRBD1 (6 bases). Germline V CDR1 and CDR2: GTSNPN, SVGIG (reference sequence). The CDR3 covers 16 residues. V was trimmed by 3 bases and J by 9 bases, leaving 21 bases between them. Here the CDR3 DNA reads TGTGCCTGGAGCTTTTCCCCCAGGGGCGATATTTCACCCCTCCACTTT. Amino acids: CAWSFSPRGDISPLHF.

This rearrangement joins TRBV9 to TRBJ2-5; 10 nucleotides line up with TRBD2. J lost 2 bases, V lost 0 bases, and 4 bases had no gene match. This CDR3 comprises 16 residues. Per germline, CDR1 SGDLS and CDR2 YYNGEE. The CDR3 is CASSVGVSGRQETQYF. The CDR3 DNA is TGTGCCAGCAGCGTAGGAGTTAGCGGGAGGCAAGAGACCCAGTACTTC.

The gene calls are TRBV20-1 and TRBJ2-7; possibly TRBD1 for D (5 bases). The germline V gene has CDR1 DFQATT and CDR2 SNEGSKA (reference sequence). This CDR3 spans 11 amino acids. V was clipped by 6 bases and J by 6 bases, with 12 bases between them. Here the CDR3 DNA reads TGCAGTGCCTTCGGACACAGCGAGCAGTACTTC. Residues: CSAFGHSEQYF.